The clone carrying this T cell receptor (beta chain) was recorded only once. Germline CDR1 reads MNHNS; CDR2 reads SASEGT. CDR3 length equals 15 residues. V was shortened by 5 bases and J by 0 bases, with 11 bases between the two germline ends. These data come from a study of tumour-infiltrating T cells in Burkitt lymphoma. Study as a whole: Repertoire clonality predicted overall and progression-free survival.

Some clones are missing from TCRdb's copy, which holds only in-frame ones; the method was immunoSEQ multiplex PCR. This sample has thousands of clones, with roughly four fifths found just once. The clonotype comes from a human donor with diffuse large B-cell lymphoma. Some clones in this sample may be carry-over from other donors' samples. Source material: tumor tissue. The rearrangement links TRBV6-1 to TRBJ2-1; D is tentatively TRBD1 or TRBD2 (5 bases each). CDR3 nucleotide sequence: TGTGCCAGCAGTACATCAGGGACCTCCTACAATGAGCAGTTCTTC. It encodes CASSTSGTSYNEQFF.